Listed here are 23 T cell receptor beta chains from one sample, sequenced in a study of T cells in Graves' hyperthyroidism and ophthalmopathy. Researchers took RNA transcripts and amplified the TCR beta CDR3 regions from them. The HTBI set primed first-round TCR CDR3 RT-PCR. TCRdb analysed the multiplex PCR reads with MiXCR anew, one entry per CDR3 protein. This table holds about 610,000 distinct CDR3 sequences, roughly 14% found once. The sequencing input was blood. These receptors were taken from a middle-aged woman with Graves' ophthalmopathy.

This clonotype has a handful of counts. The genes are TRBV19 and TRBJ2-7; D possibly corresponds to TRBD2 (5 bases). In germline, CDR1 is LNHDA, CDR2 SQIVND (reference sequence). Trimming took 5 bases from V and 6 from J, leaving 11 bases between them. The CDR3 loop spans 12 amino acids. CDR3 in DNA: TGTGCCAGTAGTGAGGGTGTCAGCGAGCAGTACTTC. It yields the protein CASSEGVSEQYF.

This clonotype has a count of ten or more. The gene calls are TRBV12-3 or TRBV12-4 and TRBJ2-5; D gene unclear. Trimming left V 5 bases short and J 4 bases short, with 14 bases between. There are 14 residues in the CDR3. CDR3 DNA sequence: TGTGCCAGCAGTCCTCTAGGGTTGGGAGAGACCCAGTACTTC. The encoded protein is CASSPLGLGETQYF.

This clonotype has just a few counts. The chain employs TRBV10-3 and TRBJ2-2; D gene ambiguous. Trimming removed 5 bases at V and 0 bases at J, with 10 bases between. The CDR3 length is 15 residues. Germline CDR1 and CDR2: ENHRY and SYGVKD. CDR3 protein: CAISRNPSNTGELFF. In DNA, the CDR3 is TGTGCCATCAGTAGGAACCCATCGAACACCGGGGAGCTGTTTTTT.

This clonotype showed up many times. The chain employs TRBV30 and TRBJ1-3; TRBD1 matches at 7 bases. V was clipped by 5 bases and J by 3 bases; unmatched bases: 4. The CDR3 has 13 amino acids. Germline V gives CDR1 GTSNPN, CDR2 SVGIG (reference sequence). CDR3 DNA sequence: TGTGCCTGGGACAGGGATCGTGGAAACACCATATATTTT. It translates to CAWDRDRGNTIYF.

In this sample, this clonotype turned up many times. J is TRBJ2-5 and V is TRBV30, with D uncertain. Trimming removed 0 bases from V and 0 bases from J, with 8 bases in between. The germline gives CDR1 GTSNPN, CDR2 SVGIG (reference sequence). This CDR3 contains 14 residues. CDR3 nucleotide sequence: TGTGCCTGGAGTGTAAAAGGATACCAAGAGACCCAGTACTTC. Translating it yields CAWSVKGYQETQYF. Combining the CDR3 with reference TRBV30 and TRBJ2-5 gives the whole variable domain SQTIHQWPATLVQPVGSPLSLECTVEGTSNPNLYWYRQAAGRGLQLLFYSVGIGQISSEVPQNLSASRPQDRQFILSSKKLLLSDSGFYLCAWSVKGYQETQYFGPGTRLLVL.

V gene TRBV20-1 combines with J gene TRBJ2-7; tentatively, D is TRBD2 (5 bases). CDR1 and CDR2 (germline): DFQATT, SNEGSKA (reference sequence). This CDR3 contains 13 residues. V dropped 5 bases and J dropped 2 bases, with 13 bases sitting between them. The DNA of the CDR3 is TGCAGTGCTTATCGCGGGTCCACCTACGAGCAGTACTTC. Amino acids: CSAYRGSTYEQYF.

This clonotype was observed at least ten times. This CDR3 reads CASRGQGWQPQHF. The CDR3 nucleotides read TGTGCCAGTAGGGGACAGGGTTGGCAGCCCCAGCATTTT. This chain connects TRBV19 to TRBJ1-5, with 9 bases aligning to TRBD1. The V gene's germline CDR1 is LNHDA and CDR2 SQIVND (reference sequence). With V trimmed by 6 bases and J by 7 bases, 4 bases remained unmatched. The CDR3 is made up of 13 amino acids.

The chain is built from TRBV11-2 and TRBJ1-2; D gene unclear. The germline V gene encodes CDR1 SGHAT and CDR2 FQNNGV. The V end lost 5 bases, the J end lost 2 bases, and 18 bases lay between the germline ends. The CDR3 spans 16 residues. The CDR3 protein is CASSRSQWQLNYGYTF. The DNA for the CDR3 is TGTGCCAGCAGCCGATCCCAGTGGCAGTTAAACTATGGCTACACCTTC.

In its sample, this clonotype was seen many times. V is TRBV2 and J is TRBJ2-7, with no clear D. Germline CDR1 reads SNHLY; CDR2 reads FYNNEI. This CDR3 spans 12 amino acids. V lost 9 bases and J lost 2, with 11 bases in between. The CDR3 DNA is TGTGCCAGTAAGTTTGTAGCCTACGAGCAGTACTTC. Translation gives CASKFVAYEQYF.

This clonotype was observed at least ten times. This chain joins TRBV3-1 and TRBJ1-1; unclear D gene. Germline loops: CDR1 LGHDT, CDR2 YNNKEL (reference sequence). This CDR3 has 14 residues. V lost 0 bases and J 5 bases, leaving 10 bases between the germline ends. The CDR3 loop is CASSQDSRRTEAFF. CDR3 nucleotides: TGTGCCAGCAGCCAAGATAGTAGGAGAACTGAAGCTTTCTTT.

This clonotype has a count of ten or more. This sequence joins TRBV12-3 or TRBV12-4 and TRBJ1-1; TRBD1 aligns across 7 bases. The CDR3 runs 14 residues. J was trimmed by 4 bases and V by 5 bases; bases with no gene match: 7. CDR3 sequence (DNA): TGTGCCAGCAGTCCCGTGACAGGGTCCACTGAAGCTTTCTTT. This translates into CASSPVTGSTEAFF.

V usage is TRBV6-2 or TRBV6-3 and J usage is TRBJ2-7, with D perhaps TRBD2 (5 bases). The germline V and J ends were trimmed by 8 bases and 2 bases, with 19 bases remaining between them. The CDR3 has 15 amino acids. Germline V gives CDR1 MNHEY, CDR2 SVGEGT. The CDR3, as DNA: TGTGCCAGCGTTAACGACGGGAACCCCCCCTACGAGCAGTACTTC. Its translation: CASVNDGNPPYEQYF.

This chain uses TRBV2 with TRBJ1-5; 7 positions agree with TRBD1. CDR1 is SNHLY and CDR2 is FYNNEI in the germline V gene. The CDR3 is 16 amino acids. J was trimmed by 4 bases and V by 6 bases; bases with no gene match: 12. This chain's CDR3 is CASRTHRQGYNQPQHF. CDR3 nucleotide sequence: TGTGCCAGCAGAACCCATCGACAGGGTTATAATCAGCCCCAGCATTTT. Drawing the rest from reference TRBV2 and TRBJ1-5, the complete variable domain is EPEVTQTPSHQVTQMGQEVILRCVPISNHLYFYWYRQILGQKVEFLVSFYNNEISEKSEIFDDQFSVERPDGSNFTLKIRSTKLEDSAMYFCASRTHRQGYNQPQHFGDGTRLSIL.

This clonotype has a count of ten or more. V and J are TRBV28 and TRBJ2-7, with TRBD2 identical over 10 bases. V lost 6 bases, J lost 2 bases, and 7 bases stayed unmatched. CDR1 and CDR2 from the germline V gene are MDHEN and SYDVKM. This CDR3 is 15 amino acids long. The CDR3 sequence is CASSLTSGSPYEQYF. Here the CDR3 DNA reads TGTGCCAGCAGCCTGACTAGCGGGTCCCCCTACGAGCAGTACTTC. The entire variable domain, with the rest obtained from reference TRBV28 and TRBJ2-7, is as follows: DVKVTQSSRYLVKRTGEKVFLECVQDMDHENMFWYRQDPGLGLRLIYFSYDVKMKEKGDIPEGYSVSREKKERFSLILESASTNQTSMYLCASSLTSGSPYEQYFGPGTRLTVT.

This clonotype has a count of ten or more. The chain employs TRBV6-4 and TRBJ2-2; 9 nucleotides line up with TRBD2. CDR1 and CDR2 (germline): MRHNA, SNTAGT. Unmatched junction bases numbered 18, after V lost 4 bases and J lost 0 bases. The CDR3 is 21 amino acids. The DNA for the CDR3 is TGTGCCAGCAGTGGATGGCTTGCGCTAACTAGCGGGTACGCGAACACCGGGGAGCTGTTTTTT. Its translation is CASSGWLALTSGYANTGELFF.

In this sample, this clonotype turned up many times. The genes are TRBV19 and TRBJ2-2; 9 bases are shared with TRBD2. The ends lost 5 bases at V and 3 bases at J; junction bases unmatched: 4. The CDR3 sequence is 15 residues long. The germline gives CDR1 LNHDA, CDR2 SQIVND (reference sequence). The CDR3 DNA is TGTGCCAGTAGTCCCCTAGCGGGACACACCGGGGAGCTGTTTTTT. Protein product: CASSPLAGHTGELFF.

This clonotype showed up many times. The chain combines TRBV6-2 or TRBV6-3 with TRBJ1-5, with a weak D call TRBD1 (5 bases). CDR1 and CDR2 from the germline V gene are MNHEY and SVGEGT. The CDR3 sequence is 14 residues long. Trimming left V 8 bases short and J 2 bases short, with 13 bases between. For the CDR3, the DNA is TGTGCCAGCCGCCTAGGAGGGGGCAATCAGCCCCAGCATTTT. Protein sequence: CASRLGGGNQPQHF.

This clonotype was counted many times. The chain links TRBV20-1 to TRBJ2-7; no reliable D call. V was trimmed by 3 bases and J by 3 bases, leaving 3 bases between them. The CDR3 is 10 residues long. Germline lookup yields CDR1 DFQATT and CDR2 SNEGSKA (reference sequence). The CDR3 DNA is TGCAGTGCTAGCTACTACGAGCAGTACTTC. Protein product: CSASYYEQYF.

This clonotype has at least ten counts. The chain links TRBV7-9 to TRBJ2-7; no firm D call. This CDR3 has 13 residues. In germline, CDR1 is SEHNR, CDR2 FQNEAQ (reference sequence). Deletions cut 1 base from V and 0 bases from J, with 4 bases between. CDR3 region: CASSLDASYEQYF. The CDR3 DNA reads TGTGCCAGCAGCTTAGACGCCTCCTACGAGCAGTACTTC.

J is TRBJ2-7 and V is TRBV20-1, with 10 bases matching TRBD2. Germline loops: CDR1 DFQATT, CDR2 SNEGSKA (reference sequence). V gave up 4 bases and J gave up 1 base; unmatched junction bases: 4. The CDR3 covers 14 residues. CDR3: CSAKWTSGSYEQYF. In DNA, the CDR3 is TGCAGTGCTAAATGGACTAGCGGTTCCTACGAGCAGTACTTC.

The chain couples TRBV30 to TRBJ2-7; D uncertain. CDR1 and CDR2 (germline): GTSNPN, SVGIG (reference sequence). CDR3 length equals 12 residues. Deletions cut 1 base from V and 4 bases from J, with 8 bases between. CDR3 sequence: CAWSEGEYEQYF. DNA of the CDR3: TGTGCCTGGAGTGAAGGAGAATACGAGCAGTACTTC.

The chain couples TRBV27 to TRBJ2-2; D is undetermined. V was pared by 11 bases and J by 4 bases, with 14 bases between. Germline V gene data show CDR1 as MNHEY and CDR2 as SMNVEV (reference sequence). The CDR3 has 13 amino acids. DNA of the CDR3: TGTGCCGTCAAGGACGGATTCACCGGGGAGCTGTTTTTT. This sequence encodes CAVKDGFTGELFF.

This clonotype was seen repeatedly, ten times or more. This chain connects TRBV18 to TRBJ2-5; D perhaps matches TRBD2 (6 bases). The CDR3 is 15 amino acids. V shed 1 base and J shed 4 bases, with 13 bases lying between them. Germline V gene lookup returns CDR1 KGHSH and CDR2 LQKENI. CDR3 sequence reads: CASSPRRGGTETQYF. The CDR3 nucleotides read TGTGCCAGCTCACCACGGCGGGGAGGAACAGAGACCCAGTACTTC.